This T cell receptor (beta chain) was documented in a study of T cells in Graves' hyperthyroidism and ophthalmopathy. Overall study context: Upon initial diagnosis and before any treatment, peripheral blood was collected.

What was amplified from RNA transcripts were TCR beta CDR3 regions. Researchers ran a first-round RT-PCR on the TCR CDR3 using the HTBI primer set. TCRdb passed the multiplex PCR reads through MiXCR, listing each CDR3 protein once. The repertoire includes some 690,000 distinct CDR3 sequences, 17% of them detected once, and around 15% sits in the top ten. This clonotype was counted at least ten times. V lost 4 bases to trimming and J lost 9 bases, with 10 bases between them. Germline CDR1 SGHAT, CDR2 FQNNGV. The CDR3 is 12 residues long. The rearrangement joins TRBV11-2 to TRBJ2-1; D is possibly TRBD2 (5 bases). This clonotype was sampled from a man aged 45 to 65 with Graves' hyperthyroidism. Sample: blood. The CDR3 spells CASSWSTTEQFF. As DNA, the CDR3 is TGTGCCAGCAGCTGGTCGACTACTGAGCAGTTCTTC.